The 6 T cell receptor beta chains listed next were all sequenced from one sample in a study of T cell changes during pregnancy in multiple sclerosis. Data came from immunoSEQ multiplex PCR; TCRdb stores just in-frame clones and leaves some out. The repertoire holds around 30,000 clones, with about 91% as singletons. Sequencing was performed on CD8+ T cells from peripheral blood mononuclear cells, taken before pregnancy. These receptor sequences come from a female donor with multiple sclerosis, enrolled in a pregnancy study.

J is TRBJ2-1 and V is TRBV4-2; 8 nucleotides align to TRBD1. Per germline, CDR1 LGHNA and CDR2 YNFKEQ. The CDR3 loop spans 17 amino acids. V was clipped by 5 bases and J by 7 bases; unmatched bases: 16. DNA for the CDR3: TGTGCCAGCAGCATCACCCCAGACAGGGGATCGGAGAATGAGCAGTTCTTC. It specifies CASSITPDRGSENEQFF.

This CDR3 is CASSQKAGASDEQFF. The CDR3 DNA sequence: TGTGCCAGCAGCCAAAAAGCGGGAGCTTCCGATGAGCAGTTCTTC. The chain has TRBV7-9 and TRBJ2-1, with 8 bases aligning to TRBD2. CDR1 and CDR2 from the germline V gene are SEHNR and FQNEAQ (reference sequence). V lost 5 bases, J lost 8 bases, and 11 bases stayed unmatched. The CDR3 has 15 residues.

This chain links TRBV13 with TRBJ1-1; 9 bases are shared with TRBD1. J was trimmed by 11 bases and V by 5 bases; bases with no gene match: 3. The CDR3 contains 11 residues. CDR1 and CDR2 from the germline V gene are PRHDT and FYEKMQ (reference sequence). As DNA, the CDR3 is TGTGCCAGCAGCCTTGGGACAGGGGCTTTCTTT. It translates to CASSLGTGAFF.

The chain joins TRBV4-2 to TRBJ2-2, with 7 bases identical to TRBD2. Germline V gene sequence: CDR1 LGHNA, CDR2 YNFKEQ. The CDR3 spans 18 residues. Trimming at V came to 3 bases and at J to 0 bases, leaving 10 bases not matched to a gene. The CDR3 DNA follows: TGTGCCAGCAGCCAGGGTTCTAGCGGAGCAGCGAACACCGGGGAGCTGTTTTTT. Translating it yields CASSQGSSGAANTGELFF.

This clone was detected once. The rearrangement uses TRBV7-9 and TRBJ1-2; D not resolved. Germline CDR1 is SEHNR and CDR2 is FQNEAQ (reference sequence). Trimming pared 4 bases from V and 8 bases from J, leaving 20 bases between. There are 15 residues in the CDR3. The DNA of the CDR3 is TGTGCCAGCAGCTCGTCGTCCCAACTGACTCTAGGCTACACCTTC. It translates to CASSSSSQLTLGYTF.

The chain has TRBV7-2 and TRBJ1-5; 8 bases match TRBD1. Germline-derived CDR1 and CDR2 are SGHTA and FQGNSA. The CDR3 length is 14 residues. With 2 bases clipped from V and 4 bases from J, the junction kept 1 base outside the gene matches. The CDR3 sequence is CASSLQGANQPQHF. DNA for the CDR3: TGTGCCAGCAGCTTACAGGGGGCGAATCAGCCCCAGCATTTT.